This TCR beta chain emerged from a study of T cell responses to AZD1222 COVID-19 vaccine. The assay was immunoSEQ multiplex PCR, and TCRdb's table has in-frame clones only and misses some. The data hold 140,000 to 150,000 clones, with around 90% observed a single time. The source material was peripheral blood, sampled on day 0 of AZD1222 vaccination. The TCR originated in an adult in good health.

CDR3 residues: CASSPFRAYYGYTF. The CDR3 DNA reads TGTGCCAGCAGCCCGTTTCGAGCCTACTATGGCTACACCTTC. The chain recombines TRBV14 with TRBJ1-2; the D is unclear. Trimming took 4 bases from V and 3 from J, leaving 12 bases between them. Germline V lookup: CDR1 SGHDN, CDR2 FVKESK. CDR3 length: 14 amino acids.